This TCR beta chain was sequenced for a study of shared clonotypes between healthy human individuals. Regarding the study as a whole: Naive subsets tended to show greater estimated richness than memory subsets.

Generated by immunoSEQ multiplex PCR, the TCRdb table keeps only in-frame clones and is missing some. The sample includes a few million clones, 85% to 95% of them seen just once. The CDR3 contains 17 residues. The V gene end was trimmed by 1 base and the J gene end by 0 bases; junction bases not matched to a gene: 4. The germline CDR1 and CDR2 sequences are SGHTA and FQGNSA. As for this clone: What it binds is not known.

Specimen: naive CD4+ T cells sorted from blood. Stated subset: CD45RA+ positively selected. The sequence derives from a man between 18 and 29 years old in good health. V is TRBV7-2 and J is TRBJ1-3; 9 bases map to TRBD1. The CDR3 is CASSLVGQGDSGNTIYF. As DNA, the CDR3 is TGTGCCAGCAGCTTAGTGGGACAGGGAGACTCTGGAAACACCATATATTTT.